This passage covers 21 T cell receptor beta chains from one sample sequenced in a study of T cell repertoires in cytomegalovirus infection. Using its own MiXCR run on the reads, TCRdb lists one record per CDR3 protein. The sample carries about 500,000 distinct CDR3 sequences, 25% to 35% recorded once. Their target antigens are unknown. The material was cultured PBMCs, obtained from culture after CMV antigen stimulation. These receptor sequences come from a human donor in good health (CMV status not recorded). Some clones in this sample may be carry-over from other donors' samples.

The chain links TRBV4-1 to TRBJ2-3; D not resolved. CDR1 and CDR2 from the germline V gene are MGHRA and YSYEKL. The CDR3 spans 13 residues. The germline V and J ends were trimmed by 3 bases and 2 bases, with 6 bases remaining between them. The CDR3 here is CASSQPDTDTQYF. The CDR3 DNA reads TGCGCCAGCAGCCAGCCCGACACAGATACGCAGTATTTT.

This clonotype appeared a few times. The V call is TRBV7-6, the J call TRBJ2-1; 9 nucleotides match TRBD2. The V gene end was trimmed by 0 bases and the J gene end by 6 bases; junction bases not matched to a gene: 9. Germline V gene data show CDR1 as SGHVS and CDR2 as FNYEAQ. This CDR3 spans 17 amino acids. The CDR3 reads CASSLAAGREGPNEQFF. The CDR3 region has the DNA TGTGCCAGCAGCTTAGCGGCGGGGCGGGAGGGCCCCAATGAGCAGTTCTTC.

This clonotype was recorded at least ten times. The V gene is TRBV10-3, the J gene TRBJ2-1; D assignment may be TRBD1 or TRBD2 (5 bases each). The CDR3 is 18 amino acids. Germline V lookup: CDR1 ENHRY, CDR2 SYGVKD. Trimming pared 6 bases from V and 4 bases from J, leaving 25 bases between. The CDR3 region is CAISPMLGAGAGYNEQFF. CDR3 sequence (DNA): TGTGCCATCAGCCCGATGCTAGGGGCCGGTGCGGGTTACAATGAGCAGTTCTTC.

The gene calls are TRBV6-2 or TRBV6-3 and TRBJ2-1; TRBD2 matches at 10 bases. Germline V lookup: CDR1 MNHEY, CDR2 SVGEGT. This CDR3 has 15 amino acids. V was pared by 5 bases and J by 6 bases, with 7 bases of the junction left unmatched. The CDR3 is CASSTHSGRSNEQFF. The DNA for the CDR3 is TGTGCCAGCAGTACACATAGCGGGAGGTCCAATGAGCAGTTCTTC.

V gene TRBV7-3 combines with J gene TRBJ2-3; D may be TRBD2 (6 bases). CDR1 is SGHTA and CDR2 is FQGTGA in the germline V gene. The CDR3 extends over 15 amino acids. V dropped 3 bases and J dropped 6 bases, with 16 bases sitting between them. The CDR3 DNA reads TGTGCCAGCAGCTTCTTGGGACTCGCCAGGGATACGCAGTATTTT. It encodes CASSFLGLARDTQYF.

At least ten counts were recorded for this clonotype. The chain uses TRBV27 and TRBJ1-2; 7 bases match TRBD1. Germline CDR1 and CDR2: MNHEY and SMNVEV (reference sequence). V dropped 3 bases and J dropped 3; count of bases not matched to a gene: 1. The CDR3 is 13 amino acids. The CDR3 loop reads CASSFTGDYGYTF. The CDR3 DNA sequence: TGTGCCAGCAGTTTCACAGGGGACTATGGCTACACCTTC.

This clonotype has more than one count but fewer than ten. The V gene is TRBV11-3, the J gene TRBJ1-1, with D hard to call. Per the germline V gene, CDR1 is SGHNT and CDR2 is YENEEA. The CDR3 spans 13 residues. With 2 bases removed from V and 1 base from J, the gap between germline ends came to 5 bases. The CDR3 region has the DNA TGTGCCAGCAGCTTAAGATCGAACACTGAAGCTTTCTTT. Translated, it gives CASSLRSNTEAFF.

The chain joins TRBV29-1 to TRBJ2-5; 8 nucleotides align to TRBD1. This CDR3 spans 15 amino acids. Germline CDR1 reads SQVTM; CDR2 reads ANQGSEA. Trimming removed 5 bases from V and 0 bases from J; junction bases left unmatched: 8. In DNA form, the CDR3 reads TGCAGCGTTCAGGGGGCGAGGACGAACCAAGAGACCCAGTACTTC. It yields the protein CSVQGARTNQETQYF.

About this clonotype: One junction end disagrees with the germline gene, perhaps due to a read error. The rearrangement joins TRBV7-2 to TRBJ1-2; 12 nucleotides line up with TRBD1. CDR3 length equals 17 residues. Per germline, CDR1 SGHTA and CDR2 FQGNSA. The CDR3 region has the DNA TGTGCCAGCAGCTTTACCGGGACAGGGGGCTCCTACTATGCCTACACCTTC. Protein sequence: CASSFTGTGGSYYAYTF.

This clonotype was found a few times. The rearrangement links TRBV6-2 or TRBV6-3 to TRBJ2-7; possible D gene TRBD2, 5 bases. From germline, CDR1 is MNHEY and CDR2 SVGEGT. Deletions cut 8 bases from V and 4 bases from J, with 36 bases between. The CDR3 has 20 amino acids. The CDR3 region is CASHPDRAALRPAINYEQYV. The CDR3 DNA sequence: TGTGCCAGCCATCCTGATCGAGCGGCGTTAAGGCCAGCTATCAATTACGAGCAGTACGTC.

This clonotype was counted only a few times. The chain couples TRBV28 to TRBJ1-5; D is undetermined. The CDR3 runs 17 residues. Germline values: CDR1 MDHEN, CDR2 SYDVKM. V lost 3 bases, J lost 1 base, and 16 bases lay in between. This chain's CDR3 is CASSFGWVTDSNQPQHF. The CDR3 DNA reads TGTGCCAGCAGTTTTGGGTGGGTAACCGACAGCAATCAGCCCCAGCATTTT.

This clonotype was seen a handful of times. J is TRBJ2-7 and V is TRBV7-3; D is uncertain. V dropped 0 bases and J dropped 1 base, with 7 bases sitting between them. CDR3 length equals 14 residues. Germline V gene data show CDR1 as SGHTA and CDR2 as FQGTGA. CDR3 nucleotides: TGTGCCAGCAGCTTAACGTGGGCTTCCTACGAGCAGTACTTC. The encoded protein is CASSLTWASYEQYF.

The chain has TRBV7-2 and TRBJ2-2; the D is unclear. This CDR3 has 14 residues. V was cut by 2 bases and J by 2 bases, with 6 bases left in between. In germline, CDR1 is SGHTA, CDR2 FQGNSA. DNA for the CDR3: TGTGCCAGCAGCTTATTTCCTAACACCGGGGAGCTGTTTTTT. As protein: CASSLFPNTGELFF.

The chain uses TRBV4-1 and TRBJ2-1; D unclear. Germline values: CDR1 MGHRA, CDR2 YSYEKL. The germline V and J ends were trimmed by 1 base and 0 bases, with 10 bases remaining between them. This CDR3 has 16 amino acids. The CDR3 region has the DNA TGCGCCAGCAGCCAAGGATGGCAGAGCTCCTACAATGAGCAGTTCTTC. This encodes CASSQGWQSSYNEQFF.

The rearrangement links TRBV6-2 or TRBV6-3 to TRBJ2-7; D gene ambiguous. Germline V gene data show CDR1 as MNHEY and CDR2 as SVGEGT. V lost 3 bases and J 10 bases, leaving 10 bases between the germline ends. The CDR3 is 11 residues long. The CDR3 loop is CASSYLERQYV. As DNA, the CDR3 is TGTGCCAGCAGTTATTTGGAGAGACAGTACGTC.

This chain uses TRBV7-2 with TRBJ2-5; 12 bases are shared with TRBD2. V shed 5 bases and J 2 bases; nucleotides not matched to a gene: 18. Germline values: CDR1 SGHTA, CDR2 FQGNSA. The CDR3 loop spans 20 amino acids. The CDR3 DNA is TGTGCCAGCAGCCCGACCAGACGAGTGACTAGCGGGAGTGGGCAAGAGACCCAGTACTTC. Amino acid sequence: CASSPTRRVTSGSGQETQYF.

In this sample, this clonotype turned up many times. The V and J genes are TRBV7-8 and TRBJ1-6; D is undetermined. V shed 3 bases and J shed 15 bases, with 15 bases lying between them. The V gene's germline CDR1 is SGHVS and CDR2 FQNEAQ. The CDR3 totals 13 residues. CDR3 DNA sequence: TGTGCCAGCAGCTTCGTCGAGGGCCAGAACCTCCACTTT. Its protein is CASSFVEGQNLHF.

This clonotype was seen only a few times. The rearrangement joins TRBV7-2 to TRBJ2-2; TRBD2 matches at 9 bases. Germline lookup yields CDR1 SGHTA and CDR2 FQGNSA. The trim removed 1 base at V and 4 bases at J, leaving 10 bases unmatched. This CDR3 has 18 amino acids. CDR3 region: CASSLVWLAGNPTGELFF. CDR3 bases: TGTGCCAGCAGCTTAGTTTGGCTAGCGGGGAACCCCACCGGGGAGCTGTTTTTT.

The V call is TRBV20-1, the J call TRBJ1-5; D is ambiguous. Germline V gene data show CDR1 as DFQATT and CDR2 as SNEGSKA (reference sequence). CDR3 length: 13 residues. The ends were cut back, 5 bases at V and 7 bases at J, with 15 bases in the middle. This CDR3 is CSALNGPGQPQHF. The CDR3 bases are TGCAGTGCTCTCAATGGGCCAGGACAGCCCCAGCATTTT.

This clonotype has more than one count but fewer than ten. The V gene is TRBV7-2, the J gene TRBJ2-3, with TRBD2 matching 13 bases. The CDR3 totals 18 residues. CDR1 and CDR2 (germline): SGHTA, FQGNSA. V was clipped by 3 bases and J by 7 bases; unmatched bases: 13. CDR3 in amino acids: CASSLGLAGTFTDNTQYF. The CDR3 DNA is TGTGCCAGCAGCTTGGGACTAGCGGGGACTTTCACAGATAATACGCAGTATTTT.

The chain links TRBV19 to TRBJ2-1, with D possibly TRBD1 on 6 matching bases. The CDR3 has 13 amino acids. V gave up 8 bases and J gave up 6 bases, with 14 bases separating them. Germline V gene lookup returns CDR1 LNHDA and CDR2 SQIVND (reference sequence). Here the CDR3 DNA reads TGTGCCAGTGCCGCTACAGGGATCAATGAGCAGTTCTTC. Its protein is CASAATGINEQFF. The variable domain in full, with the rest retrieved from reference TRBV19 and TRBJ2-1, is DGGITQSPKYLFRKEGQNVTLSCEQNLNHDAMYWYRQDPGQGLRLIYYSQIVNDFQKGDIAEGYSVSREKKESFPLTVTSAQKNPTAFYLCASAATGINEQFFGPGTRLTVL.